A single sample gave rise to the 8 T cell receptor beta chains below, sequenced in a study of lymphopenia after photon versus proton radiotherapy. Sequencing was performed with immunoSEQ multiplex PCR; in TCRdb, only in-frame clones are kept and a portion is missing. The sample records under 70,000 clones, roughly 90% being singletons. The material was peripheral blood, obtained from a patient treated with photon-based radiotherapy. The receptors here all came from a woman aged 40 to 49 with cholangiocarcinoma.

The rearrangement links TRBV9 to TRBJ2-1, with TRBD1 matching 7 bases. V was clipped by 4 bases and J by 4 bases; unmatched bases: 5. The germline V gene encodes CDR1 SGDLS and CDR2 YYNGEE. CDR3 length equals 14 residues. CDR3 protein: CASSLGGGYNEQFF. The CDR3 DNA sequence: TGTGCCAGCAGCCTAGGGGGCGGTTACAATGAGCAGTTCTTC.

This chain links TRBV5-6 with TRBJ2-7; D is unresolved. Germline loops: CDR1 SGHDT, CDR2 YYEEEE. CDR3 length equals 13 residues. The germline V and J ends were trimmed by 4 bases and 4 bases, with 12 bases remaining between them. CDR3 sequence (DNA): TGTGCCAGCAGCCCGGCAGCCGCTTACGAGCAGTACTTC. It encodes CASSPAAAYEQYF.

This clone was seen once. V gene TRBV6-5 combines with J gene TRBJ2-7; no reliable D call. Trimming stripped 0 bases from V and 2 bases from J, with 8 bases between. This CDR3 has 14 amino acids. Germline V gene lookup returns CDR1 MNHEY and CDR2 SVGAGI. The CDR3 DNA reads as TGTGCCAGCAGTTACTCGACCAGAACCTACGAGCAGTACTTC. Residues: CASSYSTRTYEQYF.

This chain joins TRBV28 and TRBJ1-6; D possibly corresponds to TRBD1 (6 bases). The CDR3 consists of 15 residues. CDR1 is MDHEN, CDR2 SYDVKM, per germline. The V end lost 6 bases, the J end lost 3 bases, and 12 bases lay between the germline ends. The CDR3, as DNA: TGTGCCAGCAGGGTAGGACAGTTCTATAATTCACCCCTCCACTTT. This translates into CASRVGQFYNSPLHF.

The genes are TRBV5-4 and TRBJ1-1; TRBD1 agrees at 10 bases. The CDR3 totals 15 residues. The germline gives CDR1 SGHNT, CDR2 YYREEE (reference sequence). Trimming cost V 0 bases and J 5 bases; bases outside gene matches: 4. The CDR3 DNA is TGTGCCAGCAGCTTGGCGACAGGGGGCAAAACTGAAGCTTTCTTT. Its translation: CASSLATGGKTEAFF.

The J gene is TRBJ1-2, the V gene TRBV4-1; TRBD1 agrees at 7 bases. The CDR3 length is 16 residues. V shed 5 bases and J 8 bases; nucleotides not matched to a gene: 17. Germline-derived CDR1 and CDR2 are MGHRA and YSYEKL. The CDR3 spells CASSAAWDKGDRGYTF. CDR3 DNA: TGCGCCAGCAGCGCCGCCTGGGACAAAGGGGACAGAGGCTACACCTTC.

The chain has TRBV10-1 and TRBJ2-1; D unclear. CDR1 WNHNN and CDR2 SYGVQD come from the germline V gene (reference sequence). V lost 3 bases and J lost 8, with 8 bases in between. This CDR3 is built from 12 residues. CDR3 loop: CASSDYVDEQFF. As DNA, the CDR3 is TGCGCCAGCAGTGATTATGTTGATGAGCAGTTCTTC.

This clone has just a few counts. V and J are TRBV28 and TRBJ2-7; either TRBD1 or TRBD2 may fit D (5 bases each). Trimming took off 6 bases at V and 5 bases at J, with 17 bases between the two ends. The germline V gene encodes CDR1 MDHEN and CDR2 SYDVKM. The CDR3 sequence is 14 residues long. The DNA of the CDR3 is TGTGCCAGCAGCTACTTGGGGGTAAGGAACGAGCAGTACTTC. It encodes CASSYLGVRNEQYF.